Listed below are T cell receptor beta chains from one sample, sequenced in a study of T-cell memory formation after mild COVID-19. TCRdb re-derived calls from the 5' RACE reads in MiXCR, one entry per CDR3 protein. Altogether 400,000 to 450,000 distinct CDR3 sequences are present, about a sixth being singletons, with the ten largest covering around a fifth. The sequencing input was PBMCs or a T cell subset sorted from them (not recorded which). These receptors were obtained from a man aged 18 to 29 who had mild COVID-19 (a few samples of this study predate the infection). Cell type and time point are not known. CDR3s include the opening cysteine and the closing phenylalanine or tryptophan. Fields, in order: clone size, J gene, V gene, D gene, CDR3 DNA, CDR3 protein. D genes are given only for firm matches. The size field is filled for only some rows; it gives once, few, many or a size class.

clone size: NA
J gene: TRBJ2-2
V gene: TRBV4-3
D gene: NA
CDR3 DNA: TGCGCCAGCAGTCGCGTTCAGGGTTGGGCCGGGGAGCTGTTTTTT
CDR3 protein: CASSRVQGWAGELFF

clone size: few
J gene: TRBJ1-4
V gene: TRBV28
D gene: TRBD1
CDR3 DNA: TGTGCCAGCAGAACAGGGGGCGCGTTTGAAAAACTGTTTTTT
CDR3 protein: CASRTGGAFEKLFF

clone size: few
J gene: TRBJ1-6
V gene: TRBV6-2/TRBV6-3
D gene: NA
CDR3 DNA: TGTGCCAGCAGTGCCCCGGGGGGGGGGCGATCACCCCTCCACTTT
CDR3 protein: CASSAPGGGRSPLHF

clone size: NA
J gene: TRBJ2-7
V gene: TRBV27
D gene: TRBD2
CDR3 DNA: TGTGCCAGCAGTCCAGCGTCTAGCGGGGGTTACGAGCAGTACTTC
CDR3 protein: CASSPASSGGYEQYF

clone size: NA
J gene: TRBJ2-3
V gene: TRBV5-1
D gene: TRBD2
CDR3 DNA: TGCGCCAGCAGCTGGGACCCTAGCGGGGGAGATACGCAGTATTTT
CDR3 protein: CASSWDPSGGDTQYF

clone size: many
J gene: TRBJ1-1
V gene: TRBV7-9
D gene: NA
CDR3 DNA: TGTGCCAGCAGCTTAGCCTACACTGAAGCTTTCTTT
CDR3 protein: CASSLAYTEAFF

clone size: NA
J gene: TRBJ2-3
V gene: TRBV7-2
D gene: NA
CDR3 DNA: TGTGCCAGCAGCTTCATAAGCGGAGGAGAGTCAGTCCCGCAGTATTTT
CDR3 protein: CASSFISGGESVPQYF

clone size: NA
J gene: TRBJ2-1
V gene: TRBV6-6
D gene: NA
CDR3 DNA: TGTGCCGGTAGCGCCGACTCCTACAATGAGCAGTTCTTC
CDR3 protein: CAGSADSYNEQFF

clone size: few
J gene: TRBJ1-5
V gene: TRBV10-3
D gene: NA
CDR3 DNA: TGTGCCAGCTCCTCCAGGGAGGGCAATCAGCCCCAGCATTTT
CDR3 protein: CASSSREGNQPQHF

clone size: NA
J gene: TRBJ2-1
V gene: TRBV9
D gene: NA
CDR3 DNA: TGTGCCAGCAGCGCAGAAACTAGAGCCAATAACAATGAGCAGTTCTTC
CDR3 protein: CASSAETRANNNEQFF

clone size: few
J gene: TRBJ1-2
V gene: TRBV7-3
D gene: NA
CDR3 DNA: TGTGCCAGCAGCCCGACCGAAGCTAACTATGGCTACACCTTC
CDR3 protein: CASSPTEANYGYTF

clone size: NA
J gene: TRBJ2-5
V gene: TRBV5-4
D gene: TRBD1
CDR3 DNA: TGTGCCAGCAGCTTTGGGGACAGGGGTATTAAGACCCAGTACTTC
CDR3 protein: CASSFGDRGIKTQYF

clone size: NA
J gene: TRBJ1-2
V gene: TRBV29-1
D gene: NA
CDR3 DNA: TGCAGCGCGGGCTCGGTCGCCAGTAACTATGGCTACACCTTC
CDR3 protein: CSAGSVASNYGYTF

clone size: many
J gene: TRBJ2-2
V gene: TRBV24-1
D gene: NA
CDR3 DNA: TGTGCCACCAGTGACCCCGGGGGTAACACCGGGGAGCTGTTTTTT
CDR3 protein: CATSDPGGNTGELFF

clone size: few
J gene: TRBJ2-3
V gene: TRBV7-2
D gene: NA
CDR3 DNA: TGTGCCAGCACCATGAATCTAATCACAGATACGCAGTATTTT
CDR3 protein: CASTMNLITDTQYF

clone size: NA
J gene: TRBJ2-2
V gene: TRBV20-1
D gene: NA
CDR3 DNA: TGCAGTGCTGACTCGTCGGTACCGAACACCGGGGAGCTGTTTTTT
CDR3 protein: CSADSSVPNTGELFF

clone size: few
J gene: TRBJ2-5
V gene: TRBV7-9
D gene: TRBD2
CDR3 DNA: TGTGCCAGCAGCCGCGGACTAGCGGGGACTCAAGAGACCCAGTACTTC
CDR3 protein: CASSRGLAGTQETQYF

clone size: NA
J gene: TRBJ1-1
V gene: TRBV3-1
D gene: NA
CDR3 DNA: TGTGCCAGCAGCCGAACTTGGGGGGGCACTGAAGCTTTCTTT
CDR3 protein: CASSRTWGGTEAFF

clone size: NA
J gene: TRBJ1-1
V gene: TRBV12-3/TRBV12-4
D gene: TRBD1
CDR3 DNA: TGTGCCAGCAGTCCCGACAGGGGGCGAGGGGTCACTGAAGCTTTCTTT
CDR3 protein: CASSPDRGRGVTEAFF

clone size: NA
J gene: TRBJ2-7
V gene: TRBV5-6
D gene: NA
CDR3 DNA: TGTGCCAGCAGCTTCTTAGACTACGAGCAGTACTTC
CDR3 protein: CASSFLDYEQYF

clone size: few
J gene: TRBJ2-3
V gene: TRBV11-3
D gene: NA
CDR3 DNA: TGTGCCAGCAGCTTAAGTGGGGATGGCACAGATACGCAGTATTTT
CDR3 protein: CASSLSGDGTDTQYF

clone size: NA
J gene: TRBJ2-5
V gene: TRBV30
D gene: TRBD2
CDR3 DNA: TGTGCCTGGAGTTTACTCGGGGATAGCGGGGGTCGGACACAGTACTTC
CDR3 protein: CAWSLLGDSGGRTQYF

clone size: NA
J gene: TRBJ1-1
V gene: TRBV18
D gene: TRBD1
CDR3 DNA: TGTGCCAGCTCGTCGGACAGGGCTTCTCGCACTGAAGCTTTCTTT
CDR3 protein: CASSSDRASRTEAFF

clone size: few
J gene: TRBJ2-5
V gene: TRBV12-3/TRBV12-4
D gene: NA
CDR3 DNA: TGTGCCAGCAGTTTGTCCGGGAAAGAGACCCAGTACTTC
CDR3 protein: CASSLSGKETQYF

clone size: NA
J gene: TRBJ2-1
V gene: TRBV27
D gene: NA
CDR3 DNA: TGTGCCAGCAGTTTTTTGGGGATCTCCTACAATGAGCAGTTCTTC
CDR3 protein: CASSFLGISYNEQFF

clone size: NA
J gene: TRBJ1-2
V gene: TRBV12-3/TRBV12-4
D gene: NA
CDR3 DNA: TGTGCCAGCAGCCGGACTGGAAACTATGGCTACACCTTC
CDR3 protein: CASSRTGNYGYTF

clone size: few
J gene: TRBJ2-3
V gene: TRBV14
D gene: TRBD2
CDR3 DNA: TGTGCCAGCAGCCACCGACTAGCGTATGGTACGCAGTATTTT
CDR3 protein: CASSHRLAYGTQYF

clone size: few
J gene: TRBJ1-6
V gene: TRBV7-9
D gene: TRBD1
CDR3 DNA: TGTGCCAGCAGGGGGGACAGGGAATCACCCCTCCACTTT
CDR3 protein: CASRGDRESPLHF

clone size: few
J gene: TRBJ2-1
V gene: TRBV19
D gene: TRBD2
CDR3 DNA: TGTGCCAGTAGTGGGGGTTGGACTAGCGGATACAATGAGCAGTTCTTC
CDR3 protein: CASSGGWTSGYNEQFF

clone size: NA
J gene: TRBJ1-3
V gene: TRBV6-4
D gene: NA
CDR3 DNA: TGTGCCAGCAGTGACTCTGCAGAACCTAGAAACACCATATATTTT
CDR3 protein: CASSDSAEPRNTIYF

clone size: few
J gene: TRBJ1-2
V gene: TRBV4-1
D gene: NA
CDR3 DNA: TGCGCCAGCAGCCAAATTTACCCGCCGGTAGCGGGCTACACCTTC
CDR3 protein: CASSQIYPPVAGYTF

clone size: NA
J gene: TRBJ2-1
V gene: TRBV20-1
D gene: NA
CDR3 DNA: TGCACTACTAGCCTCTCCTACAATGAGCAGTTCTTC
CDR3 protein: CTTSLSYNEQFF

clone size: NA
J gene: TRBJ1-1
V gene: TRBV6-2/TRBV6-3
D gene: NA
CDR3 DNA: TGTGCCAGCACCTTCTATGGAGGAAGCGCTGAAGCTTTCTTT
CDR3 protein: CASTFYGGSAEAFF

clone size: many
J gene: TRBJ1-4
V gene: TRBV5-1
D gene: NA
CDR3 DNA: TGCGCCAGCAGCTTGGGGACGTATGAAAAACTGTTTTTT
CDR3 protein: CASSLGTYEKLFF

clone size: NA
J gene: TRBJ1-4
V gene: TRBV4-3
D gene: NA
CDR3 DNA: TGCGCCAGCAGCCACAATGAAAAACTGTTTTTT
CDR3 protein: CASSHNEKLFF

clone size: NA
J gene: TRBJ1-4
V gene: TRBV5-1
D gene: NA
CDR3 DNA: TGCGCCAGCAGCCCGGACAGTTATAATGAAAAACTGTTTTTT
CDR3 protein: CASSPDSYNEKLFF

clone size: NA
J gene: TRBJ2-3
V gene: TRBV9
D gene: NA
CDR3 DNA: TGTGCCAGCAGCGTACAGGGGTGGGGGACAGATACGCAGTATTTT
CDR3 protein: CASSVQGWGTDTQYF

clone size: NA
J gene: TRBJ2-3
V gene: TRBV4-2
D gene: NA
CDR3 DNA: TGTGCCAGCAGCCCCGGAACCAAAGATACGCAGTATTTT
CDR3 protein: CASSPGTKDTQYF

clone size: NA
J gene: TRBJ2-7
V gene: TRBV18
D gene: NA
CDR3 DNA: TGTGCCAGCTCACCAACGGATAGTCTAATCCACGAGCAGTACTTC
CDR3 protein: CASSPTDSLIHEQYF

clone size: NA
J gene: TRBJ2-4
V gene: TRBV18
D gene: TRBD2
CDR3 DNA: TGTGCCAGCTCACCGACTAGCGGGGGGGAAAACATTCAGTACTTC
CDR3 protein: CASSPTSGGENIQYF

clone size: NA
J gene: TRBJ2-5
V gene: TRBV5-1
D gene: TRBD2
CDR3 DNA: TGCGCCAGCAGCGCATCGGGACTAGCGGGGGGAATTGTGTACTTC
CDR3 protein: CASSASGLAGGIVYF

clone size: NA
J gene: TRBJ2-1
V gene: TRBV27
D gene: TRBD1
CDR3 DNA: TGTGCCAGCAGTTGGACGGACAGGGGTGAGCAGTTCTTC
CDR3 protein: CASSWTDRGEQFF